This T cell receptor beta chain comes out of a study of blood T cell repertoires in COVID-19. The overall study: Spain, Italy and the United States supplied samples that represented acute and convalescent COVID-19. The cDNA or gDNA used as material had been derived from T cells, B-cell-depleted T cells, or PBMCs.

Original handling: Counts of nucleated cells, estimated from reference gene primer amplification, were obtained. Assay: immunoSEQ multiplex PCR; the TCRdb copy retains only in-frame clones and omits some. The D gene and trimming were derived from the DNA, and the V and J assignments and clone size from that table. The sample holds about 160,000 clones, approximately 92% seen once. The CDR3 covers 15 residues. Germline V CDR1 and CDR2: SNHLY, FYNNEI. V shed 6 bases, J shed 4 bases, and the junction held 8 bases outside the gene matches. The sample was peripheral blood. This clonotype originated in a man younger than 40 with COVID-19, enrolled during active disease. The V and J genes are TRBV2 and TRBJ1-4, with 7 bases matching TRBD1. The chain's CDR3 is CASRGTGENNEKLFF. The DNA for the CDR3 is TGTGCCAGCAGGGGTACAGGGGAGAATAATGAAAAACTGTTTTTT.